This entry lists 27 T cell receptor beta chains sequenced from one sample in a study of blood T cell repertoires in COVID-19. Profiling relied on immunoSEQ multiplex PCR, and the TCRdb table lists in-frame clones only, not all of them. The table has about 100,000 clones, 75% to 90% seen once. The source material was peripheral blood. Every receptor here comes from an elderly man with acute or convalescent COVID-19.

CDR3 bases: TGTGCCAGCTCACCGGAGGGGATCCCCTACAATGAGCAGTTCTTC. Translation gives CASSPEGIPYNEQFF. The V and J genes are TRBV18 and TRBJ2-1, with a tentative D call TRBD2 (6 bases). The CDR3 is made up of 15 amino acids. Trimming pared 3 bases from V and 2 bases from J, leaving 11 bases between. Looked up from germline, CDR1 is KGHSH and CDR2 is LQKENI.

This clone was counted a few times. The CDR3 sequence is CASSGTGKSPLHF. In DNA form, the CDR3 reads TGTGCCAGCAGTGGGACAGGGAAATCACCCCTCCACTTT. V usage is TRBV25-1 and J usage is TRBJ1-6; TRBD1 agrees at 8 bases. The ends lost 4 bases at V and 10 bases at J; junction bases unmatched: 3. The CDR3 loop spans 13 amino acids. Germline CDR1 is MGHDK and CDR2 is SYGVNS.

The chain recombines TRBV5-1 with TRBJ2-7; 7 positions agree with TRBD1. The germline gives CDR1 SGHRS, CDR2 YFSETQ. V shed 5 bases, J shed 2 bases, and the junction held 7 bases outside the gene matches. CDR3 length: 14 residues. In DNA, the CDR3 is TGCGCCAGCAGATCTCAGACAGGGACCTACGAGCAGTACTTC. Its translation: CASRSQTGTYEQYF.

The gene calls are TRBV5-6 and TRBJ2-5; 16 nucleotides agree with TRBD2. The germline CDR1 and CDR2 sequences are SGHDT and YYEEEE. This CDR3 comprises 16 residues. The V gene end was trimmed by 4 bases and the J gene end by 5 bases; junction bases not matched to a gene: 5. The DNA of the CDR3 is TGTGCCAGCAGCCAGGGACTAGCGGGAGGGTGGGAGACCCAGTACTTC. This gives the protein CASSQGLAGGWETQYF.

V is TRBV11-2 and J is TRBJ2-1; 9 bases are shared with TRBD2. Per the germline V gene, CDR1 is SGHAT and CDR2 is FQNNGV. This CDR3 has 17 amino acids. V lost 5 bases, J lost 7 bases, and 15 bases stayed unmatched. The CDR3 here is CASSATRLAGLMNEQFF. The CDR3 nucleotides are TGTGCCAGCAGCGCGACGAGGCTAGCGGGATTAATGAATGAGCAGTTCTTC.

The table lists this clone with a count of one. The V call is TRBV7-9, the J call TRBJ2-7; D might be TRBD2 (6 bases). The CDR3 spans 14 residues. Per the germline V gene, CDR1 is SEHNR and CDR2 is FQNEAQ (reference sequence). V lost 1 base to trimming and J lost 3 bases, with 10 bases between them. The CDR3, as DNA: TGTGCCAGCAGCTTAGGTGGGACTCTCTACGAGCAGTACTTC. Encoded protein: CASSLGGTLYEQYF.

V and J are TRBV30 and TRBJ2-3; 7 bases are a match to TRBD2. The length of the CDR3 is 14 residues. J was trimmed by 0 bases and V by 5 bases; bases with no gene match: 5. Germline V lookup: CDR1 GTSNPN, CDR2 SVGIG (reference sequence). The CDR3 DNA reads as TGTGCCTGGGCAAGCGGGGCTAGCACAGATACGCAGTATTTT. This gives the protein CAWASGASTDTQYF.

This chain uses TRBV5-8 with TRBJ2-3; D not certain. Germline CDR1 and CDR2: SGHTS and YDEGEE. This CDR3 comprises 15 residues. Trimming left V 0 bases short and J 0 bases short, with 8 bases between. The CDR3 nucleotides read TGTGCCAGCAGCTTGGGTTCGGGTAGCACAGATACGCAGTATTTT. Translation gives CASSLGSGSTDTQYF.

The genes are TRBV19 and TRBJ2-7, with D perhaps TRBD2 (6 bases). Germline V gene data show CDR1 as LNHDA and CDR2 as SQIVND (reference sequence). The CDR3 runs 15 residues. Between the trimmed V and J ends, which lost 3 bases and 2 bases, there was a span of 14 bases. This CDR3 reads CASSIVQGGAYEQYF. In DNA form, the CDR3 reads TGTGCCAGTAGTATTGTCCAGGGAGGCGCCTACGAGCAGTACTTC. Using reference TRBV19 and TRBJ2-7 for the parts outside the CDR3, the full variable domain is DGGITQSPKYLFRKEGQNVTLSCEQNLNHDAMYWYRQDPGQGLRLIYYSQIVNDFQKGDIAEGYSVSREKKESFPLTVTSAQKNPTAFYLCASSIVQGGAYEQYFGPGTRLTVT.

This rearrangement joins TRBV4-2 to TRBJ2-6; 7 bases fit TRBD2. V dropped 4 bases and J dropped 0; count of bases not matched to a gene: 9. The germline gives CDR1 LGHNA, CDR2 YNFKEQ. The CDR3 runs 18 residues. CDR3 sequence: CASSLPGGRISGANVLTF. The CDR3 coding sequence is TGTGCCAGCAGCCTCCCGGGGGGACGGATCTCTGGGGCCAACGTCCTGACTTTC.

V is TRBV7-9 and J is TRBJ1-4, with D maybe TRBD1 (5 bases). Germline V lookup: CDR1 SEHNR, CDR2 FQNEAQ (reference sequence). V lost 2 bases, J lost 8 bases, and 12 bases lay in between. This CDR3 region has 14 residues. CDR3 bases: TGTGCCAGCAGCTTACTCAGGGAGGGCGAAAAACTGTTTTTT. The encoded protein is CASSLLREGEKLFF.

The CDR3 spells CASSLGQGATSSYEQYF. The CDR3 bases are TGTGCCAGCAGCCTAGGACAGGGCGCTACATCTTCCTACGAGCAGTACTTC. The V and J genes are TRBV14 and TRBJ2-7; TRBD1 matches 8 bases. The V segment lost 4 bases and the J segment 1 base; nucleotides outside the gene matches: 12. This CDR3 is built from 17 residues. The V gene's germline CDR1 is SGHDN and CDR2 FVKESK.

The table lists this clone with a count of one. This chain joins TRBV29-1 and TRBJ1-1; no reliable D call. V gave up 4 bases and J gave up 3 bases, with 9 bases separating them. From germline, CDR1 is SQVTM and CDR2 ANQGSEA. The CDR3 consists of 12 residues. In DNA, the CDR3 is TGCAGCGTTGCGGCCGGGGACACTGAAGCTTTCTTT. Translation: CSVAAGDTEAFF. Drawing the rest from reference TRBV29-1 and TRBJ1-1, the complete variable domain is SAVISQKPSRDICQRGTSLTIQCQVDSQVTMMFWYRQQPGQSLTLIATANQGSEATYESGFVIDKFPISRPNLTFSTLTVSNMSPEDSSIYLCSVAAGDTEAFFGQGTRLTVV.

This clone is a singleton in its sample. The chain couples TRBV2 to TRBJ2-4, with 9 bases lining up with TRBD1. From germline, CDR1 is SNHLY and CDR2 FYNNEI. The V segment lost 3 bases and the J segment 14 bases; nucleotides outside the gene matches: 5. There are 12 residues in the CDR3. The CDR3 loop is CASSDKRQGEYF. For the CDR3, the DNA is TGTGCCAGCAGTGATAAACGACAGGGGGAGTACTTC.

As DNA, the CDR3 is TGTGCCAGCAGTTTGTCGGCAGGGAATGGTGGCTACACCTTC. Residues: CASSLSAGNGGYTF. The V call is TRBV28, the J call TRBJ1-2, with a possible D match to TRBD1 (5 bases). The CDR3 is made up of 14 amino acids. V was trimmed by 3 bases and J by 7 bases, leaving 15 bases between them. CDR1 and CDR2 from the germline V gene are MDHEN and SYDVKM.

The chain is built from TRBV6-5 and TRBJ2-7; no firm D call. Germline CDR1 reads MNHEY; CDR2 reads SVGAGI. CDR3 length equals 14 residues. The germline V and J ends were trimmed by 7 bases and 3 bases, with 16 bases remaining between them. The CDR3 nucleotides are TGTGCCAGCACCCCAAACCTAGGTATCTACGAGCAGTACTTC. Translation: CASTPNLGIYEQYF.

The chain links TRBV5-1 to TRBJ1-1; unclear D gene. This CDR3 is built from 13 residues. The germline V and J ends were trimmed by 5 bases and 3 bases, with 11 bases remaining between them. Looked up from germline, CDR1 is SGHRS and CDR2 is YFSETQ. CDR3 loop: CASSQTTDTEAFF. CDR3 coding DNA: TGCGCCAGCAGTCAAACTACTGACACTGAAGCTTTCTTT.

The chain is built from TRBV7-2 and TRBJ1-2; D is uncertain. Germline V CDR1 and CDR2: SGHTA, FQGNSA. V was pared by 2 bases and J by 4 bases, with 5 bases between. The CDR3 totals 12 residues. DNA for the CDR3: TGTGCCAGCAGCTTAAGCTTCTATGGCTACACCTTC. The encoded protein is CASSLSFYGYTF.

This rearrangement joins TRBV5-1 to TRBJ2-7; 11 nucleotides line up with TRBD2. The J segment lost 1 base and the V segment lost 2 bases, leaving 5 bases of the junction unmatched. CDR3 size: 16 residues. CDR1 is SGHRS, CDR2 YFSETQ, per germline. CDR3 bases: TGCGCCAGCAGCTTAGGGACTAGCGGTTTGTCCTACGAGCAGTACTTC. Its translation is CASSLGTSGLSYEQYF.

The chain recombines TRBV14 with TRBJ1-3; D is uncertain. Germline V gene data show CDR1 as SGHDN and CDR2 as FVKESK. Trimming shortened V by 11 bases and J by 4 bases, and 12 bases separated the two germline ends. This CDR3 spans 12 amino acids. CDR3 DNA: TGTGCCTCAAGCGGGTTCGGAAACACCATATATTTT. Residues: CASSGFGNTIYF.

The V and J genes are TRBV7-8 and TRBJ2-2; D remains ambiguous. This CDR3 has 15 residues. V lost 2 bases to trimming and J lost 0 bases, with 7 bases between them. Per the germline V gene, CDR1 is SGHVS and CDR2 is FQNEAQ. As DNA, the CDR3 is TGTGCCAGCAGCTTACTTGTAACGAACACCGGGGAGCTGTTTTTT. Translation gives CASSLLVTNTGELFF. Together with reference TRBV7-8 and TRBJ2-2, the CDR3 gives the full variable domain: GAGVSQSPRYKVAKRGQDVALRCDPISGHVSLFWYQQALGQGPEFLTYFQNEAQLDKSGLPSDRFFAERPEGSVSTLKIQRTQQEDSAVYLCASSLLVTNTGELFFGEGSRLTVL.

The chain is built from TRBV4-3 and TRBJ2-7, with 7 bases that match TRBD1. There are 14 residues in the CDR3. V shed 6 bases and J 4 bases; nucleotides not matched to a gene: 9. Germline assignment: CDR1 LGHNA and CDR2 YSLEER. CDR3 nucleotides: TGCGCCAGCAGTTTCCAAACAGGGGAGTACGAGCAGTACTTC. Translated: CASSFQTGEYEQYF.

This sequence joins TRBV5-1 and TRBJ2-1, with a tentative D call TRBD2 (6 bases). The V gene lost 0 bases and the J gene lost 5 bases, with 9 bases spanning the gap. CDR1 and CDR2 (germline): SGHRS, YFSETQ. CDR3 length: 14 residues. CDR3 in amino acids: CASSLAGADNEQFF. CDR3 DNA sequence: TGCGCCAGCAGCTTGGCGGGAGCAGACAATGAGCAGTTCTTC. The whole variable domain, filled in from reference TRBV5-1 and TRBJ2-1, reads KAGVTQTPRYLIKTRGQQVTLSCSPISGHRSVSWYQQTPGQGLQFLFEYFSETQRNKGNFPGRFSGRQFSNSRSEMNVSTLELGDSALYLCASSLAGADNEQFFGPGTRLTVL.

The genes are TRBV7-9 and TRBJ2-5; weak D call: TRBD2 (6 bases). The V gene's germline CDR1 is SEHNR and CDR2 FQNEAQ (reference sequence). V lost 1 base and J lost 5, with 8 bases in between. The CDR3 spans 13 residues. The CDR3 DNA follows: TGTGCCAGCAGCTTAGAAGGGAGGGAGACCCAGTACTTC. Its protein is CASSLEGRETQYF.

This chain links TRBV5-5 with TRBJ2-1; 8 nucleotides match TRBD2. Germline lookup yields CDR1 SGHKS and CDR2 YYEKEE (reference sequence). With V trimmed by 2 bases and J by 7 bases, 5 bases remained unmatched. The CDR3 extends over 14 amino acids. CDR3 amino acids: CASSFAGRENEQFF. CDR3 nucleotide sequence: TGTGCCAGCAGCTTTGCCGGGAGGGAAAATGAGCAGTTCTTC.

There are a few counts of this clone. The rearrangement uses TRBV6-2 or TRBV6-3 and TRBJ2-7; D gene uncertain. The V end lost 2 bases, the J end lost 6 bases, and 8 bases lay between the germline ends. Germline V lookup: CDR1 MNHEY, CDR2 SVGEGT. The CDR3 has 12 residues. This chain's CDR3 is CASSYPSREQYF. The CDR3 DNA follows: TGTGCCAGCAGTTACCCTTCCCGCGAGCAGTACTTC.

This chain joins TRBV14 and TRBJ2-5; 9 bases fit TRBD2. Trimming cost V 1 base and J 5 bases; bases outside gene matches: 8. Germline assignment: CDR1 SGHDN and CDR2 FVKESK. CDR3 size: 16 residues. The CDR3 loop reads CASSQARGRAGETQYF. The CDR3 DNA reads TGTGCCAGCAGCCAAGCTCGCGGGAGGGCCGGTGAGACCCAGTACTTC.